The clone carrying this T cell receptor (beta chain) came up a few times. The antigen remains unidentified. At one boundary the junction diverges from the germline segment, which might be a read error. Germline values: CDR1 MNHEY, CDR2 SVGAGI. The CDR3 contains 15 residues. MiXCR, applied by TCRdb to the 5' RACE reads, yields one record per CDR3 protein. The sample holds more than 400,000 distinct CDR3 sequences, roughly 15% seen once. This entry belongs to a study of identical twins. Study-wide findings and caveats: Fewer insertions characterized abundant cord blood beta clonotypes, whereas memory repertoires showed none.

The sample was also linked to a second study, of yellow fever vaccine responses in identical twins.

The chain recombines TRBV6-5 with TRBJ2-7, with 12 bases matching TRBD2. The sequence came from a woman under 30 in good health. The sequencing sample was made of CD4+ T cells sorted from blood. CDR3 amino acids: CASSYFGTSGSQQHF. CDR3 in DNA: TGTGCCAGCAGTTACTTCGGGACTAGCGGGTCTCAGCAACACTTC.